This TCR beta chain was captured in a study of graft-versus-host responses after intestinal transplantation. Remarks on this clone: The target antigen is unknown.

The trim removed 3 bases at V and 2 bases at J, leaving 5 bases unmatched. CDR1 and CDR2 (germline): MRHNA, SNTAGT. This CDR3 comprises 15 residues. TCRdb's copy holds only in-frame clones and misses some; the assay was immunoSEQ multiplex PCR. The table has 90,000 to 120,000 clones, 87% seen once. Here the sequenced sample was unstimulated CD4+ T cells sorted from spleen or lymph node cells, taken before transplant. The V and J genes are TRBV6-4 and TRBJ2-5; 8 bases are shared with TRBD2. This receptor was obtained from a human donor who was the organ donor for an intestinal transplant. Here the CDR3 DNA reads TGTGCCAGCAGTGAAGTAGCGGGGAATCAAGAGACCCAGTACTTC. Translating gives CASSEVAGNQETQYF.